The 30 T cell receptor beta chains reported below all come from one sample, sequenced in a study of Graves' ophthalmopathy and Graves' hyperthyroidism. TCR beta CDR3 regions were amplified from RNA transcripts. First-round RT-PCR used HTBI primers; second-round multiplex PCR followed. One entry per CDR3 protein results from TCRdb running MiXCR on the multiplex PCR reads. The table lists about 370,000 distinct CDR3 sequences, 17% of them singletons. Sequenced input: peripheral blood. The receptors derive from an adult woman with stable Graves' hyperthyroidism.

This clonotype was detected ten times or more. The chain couples TRBV28 to TRBJ2-7; 10 nucleotides agree with TRBD2. CDR3 length: 15 amino acids. CDR1 MDHEN and CDR2 SYDVKM come from the germline V gene. The junction had 7 bases not matched to a gene; V was cut back by 6 bases and J by 2 bases. Here the CDR3 DNA reads TGTGCCAGCAGCTTTTATAGCGGGGGGACCTACGAGCAGTACTTC. Amino acid sequence: CASSFYSGGTYEQYF.

Comment on this clonotype: A single base separates this from a much larger clone, so it may be a read error. The rearrangement links TRBV25-1 to TRBJ2-5; possible D gene TRBD1, 6 bases. Looked up from germline, CDR1 is MGHDK and CDR2 is SYGVNS. The CDR3 totals 10 residues. This CDR3 is CSRGRETQYF. The CDR3 region has the DNA TGTTCCAGGGGTAGGGAGACCCAGTACTTC.

This clonotype was counted ten times or more. The chain has TRBV4-1 and TRBJ2-5; 13 nucleotides line up with TRBD2. The CDR3 runs to 15 residues. The germline CDR1 and CDR2 sequences are MGHRA and YSYEKL. V dropped 4 bases and J dropped 3; count of bases not matched to a gene: 2. CDR3 protein: CASSPGTSGEETQYF. The CDR3 DNA reads as TGCGCCAGCAGCCCGGGGACTAGCGGGGAAGAGACCCAGTACTTC.

This clonotype was seen many times. The rearrangement links TRBV19 to TRBJ2-7; D uncertain. Trimming removed 5 bases from V and 0 bases from J, with 14 bases in between. The CDR3 loop spans 15 amino acids. CDR1 is LNHDA, CDR2 SQIVND, per germline (reference sequence). The CDR3: CASSPEKVVSYEQYF. The CDR3 DNA reads as TGTGCCAGTAGTCCGGAGAAGGTCGTCTCCTACGAGCAGTACTTC.

This clonotype was found many times. The chain links TRBV25-1 to TRBJ1-1; TRBD1 is a possible D gene (5 bases). Germline loops: CDR1 MGHDK, CDR2 SYGVNS. With 3 bases removed from V and 7 bases from J, the gap between germline ends came to 12 bases. This CDR3 spans 13 amino acids. CDR3 loop: CASSDRMGLEAFF. The DNA of the CDR3 is TGTGCCAGCAGTGATAGAATGGGGCTTGAAGCTTTCTTT.

Ten or more counts support this clonotype. This chain links TRBV7-2 with TRBJ1-1, with no clear D. The germline gives CDR1 SGHTA, CDR2 FQGNSA. Trimming took off 2 bases at V and 1 base at J, with 11 bases between the two ends. This CDR3 has 15 amino acids. The CDR3 here is CASSLYGLPNTEAFF. The DNA of the CDR3 is TGTGCCAGCAGCTTATATGGACTCCCGAACACTGAAGCTTTCTTT.

In its sample, this clonotype was seen many times. The gene calls are TRBV2 and TRBJ2-7, with 8 bases matching TRBD2. Germline V gives CDR1 SNHLY, CDR2 FYNNEI. The CDR3 has 14 amino acids. Unmatched junction bases numbered 5, after V lost 6 bases and J lost 1 base. CDR3 nucleotides: TGTGCCAGCAGCGGGACTAGGCCGTCCTACGAGCAGTACTTC. This sequence encodes CASSGTRPSYEQYF. Combining the CDR3 with reference TRBV2 and TRBJ2-7 gives the whole variable domain EPEVTQTPSHQVTQMGQEVILRCVPISNHLYFYWYRQILGQKVEFLVSFYNNEISEKSEIFDDQFSVERPDGSNFTLKIRSTKLEDSAMYFCASSGTRPSYEQYFGPGTRLTVT.

This rearrangement joins TRBV12-3 or TRBV12-4 to TRBJ1-1; tentative D call: TRBD1 (6 bases). CDR3 length: 14 residues. With 7 bases removed from V and 3 bases from J, the gap between germline ends came to 15 bases. Written as DNA, the CDR3 is TGTGCCAGCACGCCAACCACAGGGTACACTGAAGCTTTCTTT. Residues: CASTPTTGYTEAFF.

The rearrangement joins TRBV2 to TRBJ1-6; tentative D call: TRBD1 (5 bases). The CDR3 contains 13 residues. With 6 bases removed from V and 6 bases from J, the gap between germline ends came to 9 bases. The germline V gene has CDR1 SNHLY and CDR2 FYNNEI. CDR3 sequence reads: CASRRDLNSPLHF. DNA for the CDR3: TGTGCCAGCAGGAGGGACCTTAATTCACCCCTCCACTTT.

This clonotype was seen ten or more times. This rearrangement joins TRBV5-1 to TRBJ2-7, with 7 positions matching TRBD1. Losses at the gene ends were 2 bases for V and 4 bases for J; bases not matched to a gene: 6. The CDR3 length is 14 residues. Germline V CDR1 and CDR2: SGHRS, YFSETQ. CDR3: CASSFGDRVYEQYF. DNA for the CDR3: TGCGCCAGCAGCTTTGGGGACAGAGTTTACGAGCAGTACTTC.

Ten or more counts support this clonotype. The chain uses TRBV29-1 and TRBJ2-7; a weak D match, TRBD1 (6 bases). CDR3 size: 13 residues. CDR1 and CDR2 from the germline V gene are SQVTM and ANQGSEA. Trimming pared 2 bases from V and 5 bases from J, leaving 13 bases between. The CDR3 nucleotides are TGCAGCGTTGAAACGAACACAGGGAACGAGCAGTACTTC. Translation: CSVETNTGNEQYF.

This clonotype came up many times. The chain has TRBV10-3 and TRBJ2-7, with 7 nucleotides matching TRBD2. J gave up 2 bases and V 5 bases, and 6 bases lay outside the gene matches. The CDR3 is made up of 14 amino acids. CDR1 and CDR2 from the germline V gene are ENHRY and SYGVKD. The CDR3 region has the DNA TGTGCCATCAGTAGCCGGCGGGAGACCTACGAGCAGTACTTC. Protein sequence: CAISSRRETYEQYF.

This clonotype was recorded at least ten times. The V call is TRBV6-1, the J call TRBJ1-2; D is unresolved. CDR1 is MNHNS and CDR2 is SASEGT in the germline V gene. V lost 5 bases to trimming and J lost 7 bases, with 14 bases between them. The CDR3 spans 13 residues. The CDR3 is CASSLENSAGYTF. The CDR3 DNA follows: TGTGCCAGCAGTCTGGAAAATTCGGCTGGCTACACCTTC.

This clonotype was picked up many times. V and J are TRBV15 and TRBJ2-2; TRBD1 aligns across 8 bases. The germline CDR1 and CDR2 sequences are LNHNV and YYDKDF (reference sequence). The V segment lost 1 base and the J segment 0 bases; nucleotides outside the gene matches: 4. This CDR3 region has 17 residues. This CDR3 is CATSRGRQGPNTGELFF. Written as DNA, the CDR3 is TGTGCCACCAGCAGAGGACGACAGGGGCCGAACACCGGGGAGCTGTTTTTT.

The sample holds a few counts of this clonotype. The gene calls are TRBV7-3 and TRBJ2-1; D is unresolved. Germline assignment: CDR1 SGHTA and CDR2 FQGTGA. The V and J ends lost 3 bases and 5 bases respectively, with 5 bases between them. The CDR3 runs 12 residues. In DNA, the CDR3 is TGTGCCAGCAGCTTGAGTGACAATGAGCAGTTCTTC. This encodes CASSLSDNEQFF.

The chain uses TRBV15 and TRBJ2-5; tentatively, D is TRBD2 (6 bases). This CDR3 is 15 amino acids long. V gave up 1 base and J gave up 4 bases, with 13 bases separating them. Germline loops: CDR1 LNHNV, CDR2 YYDKDF (reference sequence). DNA for the CDR3: TGTGCCACCAGCAGAGGCCCGGGGGTTTCAGAGACCCAGTACTTC. Its translation: CATSRGPGVSETQYF.

This clonotype was recorded at least ten times. This CDR3 is CASSSLETYEQYF. The CDR3 bases are TGTGCCAGCAGTTCTCTCGAGACCTACGAGCAGTACTTC. The J gene is TRBJ2-7, the V gene TRBV12-3 or TRBV12-4; D call uncertain. V gave up 4 bases and J gave up 2 bases, with 9 bases separating them. This CDR3 is built from 13 residues.

This clonotype was counted at least ten times. The chain joins TRBV30 to TRBJ2-2, with D hard to call. CDR3 size: 14 residues. Trimming shortened V by 0 bases and J by 0 bases, and 5 bases separated the two germline ends. The germline V gene encodes CDR1 GTSNPN and CDR2 SVGIG (reference sequence). CDR3 residues: CAWSVGTNTGELFF. In DNA, the CDR3 is TGTGCCTGGAGTGTAGGGACGAACACCGGGGAGCTGTTTTTT.

At least ten counts were recorded for this clonotype. This rearrangement joins TRBV6-5 to TRBJ1-6; TRBD1 might be the D (6 bases). The germline V gene encodes CDR1 MNHEY and CDR2 SVGAGI. The CDR3 is 18 residues long. Trimming pared 2 bases from V and 0 bases from J, leaving 14 bases between. CDR3 nucleotide sequence: TGTGCCAGCAGTTACATGGGGGGCCGCAGCTCCTATAATTCACCCCTCCACTTT. Protein product: CASSYMGGRSSYNSPLHF.

The sample holds a few counts of this clonotype. This chain connects TRBV29-1 to TRBJ2-7; D not resolved. The CDR3 consists of 13 residues. Germline V gene data show CDR1 as SQVTM and CDR2 as ANQGSEA. In nucleotides, the CDR3 is TGCCCGATAAACCGGGCCCCTCACTACGAGCAGTACTTC. This encodes CPINRAPHYEQYF.

This clonotype was recorded at least ten times. The rearrangement uses TRBV30 and TRBJ1-1; no definite D call. The CDR3 consists of 13 residues. Germline CDR1 GTSNPN, CDR2 SVGIG (reference sequence). Trimming took off 0 bases at V and 4 bases at J, with 9 bases between the two ends. The CDR3 loop reads CAWSVGHPTEAFF. The DNA of the CDR3 is TGTGCCTGGAGTGTGGGCCATCCCACTGAAGCTTTCTTT.

This clonotype was observed many times. The chain joins TRBV13 to TRBJ2-7; D is possibly TRBD2 (6 bases). The CDR3 runs 12 residues. Germline assignment: CDR1 PRHDT and CDR2 FYEKMQ (reference sequence). Trimming took 10 bases from V and 6 from J, leaving 16 bases between them. Written as DNA, the CDR3 is TGTGCCACCGGGACTCTAAACGGCGAGCAGTACTTC. Its protein product is CATGTLNGEQYF.

In this sample, this clonotype turned up many times. The CDR3 spells CASSPPAGGPSTGELFF. Written as DNA, the CDR3 is TGTGCCAGCAGTCCCCCAGCGGGAGGGCCCTCGACCGGGGAGCTGTTTTTT. The gene calls are TRBV28 and TRBJ2-2, with 10 bases lining up with TRBD2. Germline-derived CDR1 and CDR2 are MDHEN and SYDVKM. This CDR3 region has 17 residues. V was pared by 5 bases and J by 5 bases, with 11 bases of the junction left unmatched.

A single count supports this clonotype. The genes are TRBV27 and TRBJ2-2; the D gene could be TRBD1 or TRBD2 (5 bases each). Trimming removed 10 bases from V and 0 bases from J, with 12 bases in between. This CDR3 has 14 amino acids. CDR1 MNHEY and CDR2 SMNVEV come from the germline V gene (reference sequence). As DNA, the CDR3 is TGTGCCACGGGGCCGAGTTCGAACACCGGGGAGCTGTTTTTT. Translation: CATGPSSNTGELFF.

This clonotype appeared a few times. The V and J genes are TRBV11-2 and TRBJ1-5, with TRBD1 matching over 9 bases. Losses at the gene ends were 1 base for V and 2 bases for J; bases not matched to a gene: 9. Germline loops: CDR1 SGHAT, CDR2 FQNNGV. The CDR3 contains 18 residues. This chain's CDR3 is CASSLGGQGTPRNQPQHF. The CDR3 DNA reads as TGTGCCAGCAGCTTAGGGGGACAGGGCACCCCTCGCAATCAGCCCCAGCATTTT.

The sample holds many counts of this clonotype. This rearrangement joins TRBV30 to TRBJ2-7; 14 nucleotides line up with TRBD2. Germline V gene lookup returns CDR1 GTSNPN and CDR2 SVGIG (reference sequence). V lost 1 base to trimming and J lost 6 bases; unmatched junction nucleotides: 5. The CDR3 loop spans 15 amino acids. CDR3 loop: CAWSGPGLAGVEQYF. The CDR3 nucleotides are TGTGCCTGGAGTGGACCGGGACTAGCGGGAGTCGAGCAGTACTTC.

This clonotype has ten or more counts. This chain links TRBV5-6 with TRBJ1-1, with 9 bases identical to TRBD1. Germline values: CDR1 SGHDT, CDR2 YYEEEE. The length of the CDR3 is 17 residues. The junction had 15 bases not matched to a gene; V was cut back by 5 bases and J by 4 bases. The chain's CDR3 is CASSESGTGRLGTEAFF. CDR3 coding DNA: TGTGCCAGCAGTGAATCCGGGACAGGGCGGTTAGGCACTGAAGCTTTCTTT.

This clonotype was detected a few times. A single base separates this from a much larger clone, so it may be a read error. The chain employs TRBV28 and TRBJ1-1; D may be TRBD1 (5 bases). The germline CDR1 and CDR2 sequences are MDHEN and SYDVKM. The CDR3 loop spans 14 amino acids. The CDR3 DNA reads TGTGCCAGCAGTCCAAACCGTGGGGGAACTGAAGCTTGCTTT. Protein product: CASSPNRGGTEACF.

This chain connects TRBV28 to TRBJ2-7, with 13 bases aligning to TRBD2. The germline V gene has CDR1 MDHEN and CDR2 SYDVKM. With 6 bases clipped from V and 3 bases from J, the junction kept 8 bases outside the gene matches. There are 16 residues in the CDR3. This CDR3 reads CASSPGLAGTLYEQYF. The CDR3 DNA follows: TGTGCCAGCAGCCCGGGACTAGCGGGAACCCTCTACGAGCAGTACTTC.

This clonotype appeared many times. The chain joins TRBV30 to TRBJ1-1; no reliable D call. CDR1 is GTSNPN and CDR2 is SVGIG in the germline V gene (reference sequence). Trimming removed 0 bases at V and 0 bases at J, with 5 bases between. The CDR3 loop spans 13 amino acids. In nucleotides, the CDR3 is TGTGCCTGGAGTGTAGGCATGAACACTGAAGCTTTCTTT. It encodes CAWSVGMNTEAFF.